This is a list of T cell receptor beta chains from one sample in a study of immune reconstitution after stem cell transplant in scleroderma. Via MiXCR, TCRdb re-called the RT-PCR reads, giving one row per CDR3 protein. This table has roughly 3,700 distinct CDR3 sequences, 4.5% to 7% appearing once. The biological material was taken before or after autologous hematopoietic stem cell transplantation (not recorded which). The source of these receptors is a female donor with systemic sclerosis. The CDR3 runs from the conserved cysteine through the conserved F or W. The D gene is left open where the match is weak. Clone sizes are shown as once, few, many, or a class for an expanded clone.

v_call: TRBV2; d_call: TRBD1; j_call: TRBJ2-7; clone_size: medium-sized; cdr3_aa: CASSRDRGHFEQYF; cdr3_nt: TGTGCCAGCAGTAGGGACAGGGGGCATTTCGAGCAGTACTTC
v_call: TRBV5-1; d_call: .; j_call: TRBJ2-7; clone_size: many; cdr3_aa: CASSLGPYTYEQYF; cdr3_nt: TGCGCCAGCAGCTTAGGCCCCTATACCTACGAGCAGTACTTC
v_call: TRBV27; d_call: TRBD2; j_call: TRBJ2-7; clone_size: many; cdr3_aa: CATSTSGGYEQYF; cdr3_nt: TGTGCCACCTCCACTTCCGGGGGGTACGAGCAGTACTTC
v_call: TRBV14; d_call: .; j_call: TRBJ2-7; clone_size: large; cdr3_aa: CASSPANYEQYF; cdr3_nt: TGTGCCAGCAGCCCAGCGAACTACGAGCAGTACTTC
v_call: TRBV20-1; d_call: .; j_call: TRBJ1-2; clone_size: medium-sized; cdr3_aa: CSARSRDQKVNYGYTF; cdr3_nt: TGCAGTGCTAGAAGCAGGGATCAAAAAGTTAACTATGGCTACACCTTC
v_call: TRBV27; d_call: .; j_call: TRBJ1-4; clone_size: medium-sized; cdr3_aa: CASSLFQGGEKLFF; cdr3_nt: TGTGCCAGCAGTTTATTTCAGGGTGGAGAAAAACTGTTTTTT
v_call: TRBV29-1; d_call: TRBD2; j_call: TRBJ2-3; clone_size: large; cdr3_aa: CSVKASGGTDTQYF; cdr3_nt: TGCAGCGTCAAAGCTAGCGGGGGCACAGATACGCAGTATTTT
v_call: TRBV12-3/TRBV12-4; d_call: .; j_call: TRBJ1-5; clone_size: medium-sized; cdr3_aa: CASRPPGAGNQPQHF; cdr3_nt: TGTGCCAGCAGGCCGCCGGGGGCAGGGAATCAGCCCCAGCATTTT
v_call: TRBV7-6; d_call: .; j_call: TRBJ1-6; clone_size: medium-sized; cdr3_aa: CASSLAAGYSPLHF; cdr3_nt: TGTGCCAGCAGCTTAGCGGCAGGTTATTCACCCCTCCACTTT
v_call: TRBV6-1; d_call: .; j_call: TRBJ1-2; clone_size: large; cdr3_aa: CASSDHIWEKINYGYTF; cdr3_nt: TGTGCCAGCAGTGATCATATCTGGGAGAAGATTAACTATGGCTACACCTTC
v_call: TRBV29-1; d_call: .; j_call: TRBJ2-7; clone_size: medium-sized; cdr3_aa: CSVGLSSSYEQYF; cdr3_nt: TGCAGCGTTGGGCTGTCGAGCTCCTACGAGCAGTACTTC